One sample yielded the 24 T cell receptor beta chains listed below, sequenced in a study of cytomegalovirus exposure and HLA in healthy donors. The study ran its PCR with 60 Vbeta and 13 Jbeta primers. Generated by immunoSEQ multiplex PCR, the TCRdb table keeps only in-frame clones and is missing some. The sample includes 140,000 to 150,000 clones, roughly 80% seen only once; the top ten take approximately 1.6%. Specimen: PBMCs. These receptors were collected from a woman aged 40 to 49 in good health and CMV-seronegative.

The chain joins TRBV7-9 to TRBJ2-1; 11 bases match TRBD2. V lost 4 bases to trimming and J lost 9 bases; unmatched junction nucleotides: 8. Germline V lookup: CDR1 SEHNR, CDR2 FQNEAQ (reference sequence). CDR3 length: 15 amino acids. CDR3 sequence reads: CASSSDIAGGLEQFF. CDR3 nucleotides: TGTGCCAGCAGCTCCGACATAGCGGGGGGGCTTGAGCAGTTCTTC.

This rearrangement joins TRBV7-9 to TRBJ2-3; D gene unclear. CDR3 size: 15 residues. Deletions cut 1 base from V and 6 bases from J, with 14 bases between. CDR1 is SEHNR and CDR2 is FQNEAQ in the germline V gene (reference sequence). The CDR3 loop reads CASSLDYLTVDTQYF. Written as DNA, the CDR3 is TGTGCCAGCAGCTTAGACTACCTCACGGTGGATACGCAGTATTTT.

Here the CDR3 DNA reads TGTGCCAGCAGCTGGGGGTTAGGGGGGGCGAGTAACACTGAAGCTTTCTTT. Encoded protein: CASSWGLGGASNTEAFF. This chain links TRBV5-8 with TRBJ1-1; tentatively, D is TRBD1 (6 bases). V lost 3 bases to trimming and J lost 2 bases, with 20 bases between them. The CDR3 extends over 17 amino acids. Germline values: CDR1 SGHTS, CDR2 YDEGEE.

This clone was observed once. Different DNA sequences within this sample yield the same CDR3. V is TRBV6-5 and J is TRBJ2-5; 7 bases match TRBD2. Germline assignment: CDR1 MNHEY and CDR2 SVGAGI. Trimming removed 4 bases from V and 5 bases from J; junction bases left unmatched: 10. The CDR3 loop spans 15 amino acids. The CDR3, as DNA: TGTGCCAGCAGTTCTCCAGCGGGGCTGTCGGAGACCCAGTACTTC. The encoded protein is CASSSPAGLSETQYF.

V usage is TRBV27 and J usage is TRBJ2-7; TRBD2 matches 9 bases. The CDR3 covers 15 residues. After removal of 4 bases from V and 4 bases from J, the junction contained 8 bases not matched to a gene. Germline lookup yields CDR1 MNHEY and CDR2 SMNVEV (reference sequence). CDR3 region: CASSSRGSGSYEQYF. The CDR3 coding sequence is TGTGCCAGCAGTTCCCGGGGTAGCGGGAGTTACGAGCAGTACTTC.

The chain recombines TRBV4-1 with TRBJ1-4; 9 nucleotides agree with TRBD1. Germline V CDR1 and CDR2: MGHRA, YSYEKL. With 2 bases clipped from V and 5 bases from J, the junction kept 12 bases outside the gene matches. This CDR3 has 18 residues. The CDR3 DNA is TGCGCCAGCAGCCAACCCGGGACAGGGCTAGCCAAGAATGAAAAACTGTTTTTT. Translating gives CASSQPGTGLAKNEKLFF.

V is TRBV7-8 and J is TRBJ1-1, with 9 bases fitting TRBD1. With V trimmed by 4 bases and J by 4 bases, 10 bases remained unmatched. The CDR3 runs 16 residues. Germline CDR1 and CDR2: SGHVS and FQNEAQ. CDR3 sequence (DNA): TGTGCCAGCAGCTCAGGGAACAGGGGGCGCGGCACTGAAGCTTTCTTT. It encodes CASSSGNRGRGTEAFF.

The chain uses TRBV7-9 and TRBJ2-1, with D unclear. Trimming took off 3 bases at V and 6 bases at J, with 9 bases between the two ends. The CDR3 spans 13 residues. The germline CDR1 and CDR2 sequences are SEHNR and FQNEAQ (reference sequence). Here the CDR3 DNA reads TGTGCCAGCAGCTTCTTCCCCCCCAATGAGCAGTTCTTC. Its protein product is CASSFFPPNEQFF.

The genes are TRBV10-2 and TRBJ2-7; 7 bases are a match to TRBD1. The CDR3 covers 14 residues. Looked up from germline, CDR1 is WSHSY and CDR2 is SAAADI. Losses at the gene ends were 6 bases for V and 5 bases for J; bases not matched to a gene: 10. In nucleotides, the CDR3 is TGCGCCAGCAGGGTCAGCGCAGGGGGAAACGAGCAGTACTTC. It is translated as CASRVSAGGNEQYF.

The rearrangement joins TRBV7-2 to TRBJ1-2; tentatively, D is TRBD1 (5 bases). CDR3 size: 13 residues. Per germline, CDR1 SGHTA and CDR2 FQGNSA. The V end was cut by 0 bases, the J end by 7 bases, with 9 bases between. The CDR3 loop is CASSLAREGGYTF. The CDR3 region has the DNA TGTGCCAGCAGCTTAGCCAGGGAGGGTGGCTACACCTTC.

The chain recombines TRBV28 with TRBJ1-6; D gene ambiguous. The CDR3 sequence is 15 residues long. V lost 3 bases to trimming and J lost 7 bases, with 13 bases between them. Germline V lookup: CDR1 MDHEN, CDR2 SYDVKM. CDR3 nucleotide sequence: TGTGCCAGCAGTTTTGTGTTCACGGGGAATTCACCCCTCCACTTT. Translating it yields CASSFVFTGNSPLHF.

The rearrangement joins TRBV15 to TRBJ2-3; 7 nucleotides align to TRBD2. J was trimmed by 3 bases and V by 5 bases; bases with no gene match: 11. Germline-derived CDR1 and CDR2 are LNHNV and YYDKDF (reference sequence). The CDR3 contains 16 residues. CDR3 loop: CATSGTGRGLTDTQYF. In nucleotides, the CDR3 is TGTGCCACCAGCGGGACTGGGAGGGGATTGACAGATACGCAGTATTTT.

This clone was counted a few times. V gene TRBV5-1 combines with J gene TRBJ1-1; TRBD1 agrees at 7 bases. Trimming cost V 5 bases and J 4 bases; bases outside gene matches: 11. The germline gives CDR1 SGHRS, CDR2 YFSETQ. This CDR3 is built from 15 residues. This CDR3 reads CASRTTGTAITEAFF. CDR3 DNA sequence: TGCGCCAGCAGGACTACCGGGACAGCGATCACTGAAGCTTTCTTT.

The chain recombines TRBV2 with TRBJ2-3; possible D gene TRBD2, 6 bases. Trimming took off 10 bases at V and 0 bases at J, with 20 bases between the two ends. The length of the CDR3 is 16 residues. Germline CDR1 is SNHLY and CDR2 is FYNNEI. This CDR3 is CATNPGTRASTDTQYF. The CDR3 nucleotides are TGTGCCACAAACCCGGGGACTCGGGCTAGCACAGATACGCAGTATTTT.

This clone was recorded only once. The gene calls are TRBV5-1 and TRBJ1-1, with D perhaps matching TRBD1 (5 bases). CDR1 SGHRS and CDR2 YFSETQ come from the germline V gene. V was shortened by 0 bases and J by 4 bases, with 10 bases between the two germline ends. The length of the CDR3 is 14 residues. The DNA of the CDR3 is TGCGCCAGCAGCTTGGTGGGGCAGCCCACTGAAGCTTTCTTT. This translates into CASSLVGQPTEAFF.

This clone was recorded only once. The V gene is TRBV5-5, the J gene TRBJ1-1; weak D call: TRBD1 (5 bases). The CDR3 loop spans 12 amino acids. Deletions cut 4 bases from V and 7 bases from J, with 11 bases between. Germline V gene sequence: CDR1 SGHKS, CDR2 YYEKEE (reference sequence). CDR3 residues: CASSADSDEAFF. In DNA form, the CDR3 reads TGTGCCAGCAGCGCTGACAGTGATGAAGCTTTCTTT.

This clone occurred a few times. The V call is TRBV2, the J call TRBJ1-5; TRBD1 agrees at 10 bases. The CDR3 totals 13 residues. V shed 8 bases and J 4 bases; nucleotides not matched to a gene: 2. Germline V gene sequence: CDR1 SNHLY, CDR2 FYNNEI. The chain's CDR3 is CASGGQGNQPQHF. The CDR3 coding sequence is TGTGCCAGCGGGGGACAGGGGAATCAGCCCCAGCATTTT.

The chain links TRBV7-9 to TRBJ2-7; a weak D match, TRBD1 (5 bases). Germline CDR1 and CDR2: SEHNR and FQNEAQ (reference sequence). V lost 2 bases and J 3 bases, leaving 11 bases between the germline ends. The CDR3 has 14 residues. CDR3 protein: CASSLLGQGYEQYF. The DNA of the CDR3 is TGTGCCAGCAGCTTATTGGGGCAGGGCTACGAGCAGTACTTC.

The chain employs TRBV19 and TRBJ1-4; D not certain. CDR3 length equals 15 residues. Germline loops: CDR1 LNHDA, CDR2 SQIVND (reference sequence). Deletions cut 2 bases from V and 0 bases from J, with 7 bases between. CDR3 in DNA: TGTGCCAGTAGTATACAGGTCTCAACTAATGAAAAACTGTTTTTT. It codes for CASSIQVSTNEKLFF.

This clone was recorded a few times. CDR3 bases: TGTGCCAGCAGTGAAGTAGCGGGAGGGCCAATTCTCGGTGAGCAGTTCTTC. Its protein product is CASSEVAGGPILGEQFF. The J gene is TRBJ2-1, the V gene TRBV2; 11 bases match TRBD2. The germline CDR1 and CDR2 sequences are SNHLY and FYNNEI. There are 17 residues in the CDR3. J was trimmed by 9 bases and V by 1 base; bases with no gene match: 11.

The rearrangement uses TRBV11-2 and TRBJ2-6, with 12 bases that match TRBD1. The junction had 10 bases not matched to a gene; V was cut back by 8 bases and J by 5 bases. Germline V lookup: CDR1 SGHAT, CDR2 FQNNGV. The length of the CDR3 is 17 residues. In nucleotides, the CDR3 is TGTGCCAGCCCCTTGGGGACAGGGGGCGTTTGGGCCAACGTCCTGACTTTC. It specifies CASPLGTGGVWANVLTF.

The CDR3 bases are TGTGCCTGGGAAATGACTCAGGGGGCTAATGGCTACACCTTC. Translation: CAWEMTQGANGYTF. The rearrangement joins TRBV30 to TRBJ1-2, with 8 positions matching TRBD1. Trimming removed 5 bases from V and 6 bases from J; junction bases left unmatched: 11. The germline V gene encodes CDR1 GTSNPN and CDR2 SVGIG (reference sequence). The CDR3 spans 14 residues.

The chain combines TRBV19 with TRBJ1-1, with 8 bases lining up with TRBD1. V was pared by 4 bases and J by 4 bases, with 5 bases of the junction left unmatched. CDR3 length: 14 residues. Germline CDR1 reads LNHDA; CDR2 reads SQIVND (reference sequence). CDR3 region: CASSTSTGGTEAFF. In DNA form, the CDR3 reads TGTGCCAGTAGTACTTCAACAGGGGGCACTGAAGCTTTCTTT.

V is TRBV12-5 and J is TRBJ1-1; tentatively, D is TRBD1 (5 bases). The germline CDR1 and CDR2 sequences are LGHNT and FRNRAP. CDR3 length: 13 amino acids. V was clipped by 0 bases and J by 5 bases, with 7 bases between them. This CDR3 is CASGLVGGTEAFF. Here the CDR3 DNA reads TGTGCTAGTGGTTTGGTGGGGGGAACTGAAGCTTTCTTT.